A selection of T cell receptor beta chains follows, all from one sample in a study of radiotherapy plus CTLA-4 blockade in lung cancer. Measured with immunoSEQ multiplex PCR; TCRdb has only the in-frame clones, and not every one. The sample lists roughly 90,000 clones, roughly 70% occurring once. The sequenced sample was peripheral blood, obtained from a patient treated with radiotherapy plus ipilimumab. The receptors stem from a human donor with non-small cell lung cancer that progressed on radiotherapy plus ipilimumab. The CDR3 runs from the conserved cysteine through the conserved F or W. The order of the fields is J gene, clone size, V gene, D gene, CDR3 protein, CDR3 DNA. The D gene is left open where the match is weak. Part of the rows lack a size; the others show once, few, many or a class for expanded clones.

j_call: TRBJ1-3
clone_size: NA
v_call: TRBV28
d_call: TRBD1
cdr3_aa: CASSAVGGQGIFGNTIYF
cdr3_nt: TGTGCCAGCAGTGCCGTAGGGGGACAGGGGATATTCGGGAACACCATATATTTT

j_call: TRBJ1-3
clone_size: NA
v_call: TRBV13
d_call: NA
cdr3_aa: CASSLESRTVTGNTIYF
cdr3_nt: TGTGCCAGCAGCTTAGAATCACGGACGGTGACTGGAAACACCATATATTTT

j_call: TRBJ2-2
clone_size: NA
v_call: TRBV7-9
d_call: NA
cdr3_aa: CASPGGGVETGELFF
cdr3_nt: TGTGCCAGCCCAGGCGGAGGGGTTGAGACCGGGGAGCTGTTTTTT

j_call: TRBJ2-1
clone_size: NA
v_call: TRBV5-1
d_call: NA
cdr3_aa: CASSFERPGAGNEQFF
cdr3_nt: TGCGCCAGCAGCTTCGAGCGGCCAGGGGCAGGGAATGAGCAGTTCTTC

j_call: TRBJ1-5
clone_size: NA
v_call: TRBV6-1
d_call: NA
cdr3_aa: CASTGVRNQPQHF
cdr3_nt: TGTGCCAGCACAGGGGTGAGAAACCAGCCCCAGCATTTT

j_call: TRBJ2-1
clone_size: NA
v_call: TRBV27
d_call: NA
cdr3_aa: CASSIGGVPYNEQFF
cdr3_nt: TGTGCCAGCAGCATTGGGGGAGTGCCCTACAATGAGCAGTTCTTC

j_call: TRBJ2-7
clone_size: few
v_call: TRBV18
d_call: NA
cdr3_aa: CASSKQDAYEQYF
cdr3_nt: TGTGCCAGCTCAAAACAAGATGCCTACGAGCAGTACTTC

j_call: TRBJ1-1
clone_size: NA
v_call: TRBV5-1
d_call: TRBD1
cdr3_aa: CASSLGRTGNTEAFF
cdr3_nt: TGCGCCAGCAGCTTGGGTAGGACAGGGAACACTGAAGCTTTCTTT

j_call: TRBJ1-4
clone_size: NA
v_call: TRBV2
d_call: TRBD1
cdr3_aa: CANRPQGPDKLFF
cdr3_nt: TGTGCCAACAGACCACAGGGGCCGGATAAACTGTTTTTT

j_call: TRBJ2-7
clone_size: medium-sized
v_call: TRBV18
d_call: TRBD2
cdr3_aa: CASSPRGTSSYEQYF
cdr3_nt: TGTGCCAGCTCACCACGCGGGACTAGCAGCTACGAGCAGTACTTC

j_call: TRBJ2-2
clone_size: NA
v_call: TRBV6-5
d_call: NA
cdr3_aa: CASRPREAHTGELFF
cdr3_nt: TGTGCCAGCAGACCCCGGGAAGCCCACACCGGGGAGCTGTTTTTT

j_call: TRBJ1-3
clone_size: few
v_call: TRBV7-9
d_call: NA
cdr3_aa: CASSLGYASSGNTIYF
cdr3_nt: TGTGCCAGCAGCTTAGGGTATGCCAGCTCTGGAAACACCATATATTTT

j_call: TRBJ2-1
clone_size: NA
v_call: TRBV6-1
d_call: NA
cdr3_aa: CASSEEGTSYNEQFF
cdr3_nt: TGTGCCAGCAGTGAAGAGGGTACCTCCTACAATGAGCAGTTCTTC

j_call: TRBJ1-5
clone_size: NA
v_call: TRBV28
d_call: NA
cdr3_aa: CASSFLLQAQHF
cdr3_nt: TGTGCCAGCTCCTTTCTACTGCAGGCCCAGCATTTT

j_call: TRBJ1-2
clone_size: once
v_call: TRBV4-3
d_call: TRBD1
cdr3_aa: CASSQAQGSSNYGYTF
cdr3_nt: TGCGCCAGCAGCCAAGCACAGGGGTCATCTAACTATGGCTACACCTTC

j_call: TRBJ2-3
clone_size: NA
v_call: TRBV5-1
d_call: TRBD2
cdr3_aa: CASSPLGGGLIDTQYF
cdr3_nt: TGCGCCAGCAGCCCCCTCGGGGGAGGGTTGATAGATACGCAGTATTTT

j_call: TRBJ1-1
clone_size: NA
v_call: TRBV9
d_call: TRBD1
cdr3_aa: CASSITGTGGTEAFF
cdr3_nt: TGTGCCAGCAGCATTACCGGGACAGGGGGCACTGAAGCTTTCTTT

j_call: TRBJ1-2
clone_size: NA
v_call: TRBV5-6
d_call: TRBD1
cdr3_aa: CASSFGQGSKRTGYTF
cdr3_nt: TGTGCCAGCAGCTTTGGACAGGGAAGTAAAAGGACTGGCTACACCTTC

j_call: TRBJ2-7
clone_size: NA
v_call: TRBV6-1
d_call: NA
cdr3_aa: CASSTLSYEQYF
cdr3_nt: TGTGCCAGCAGTACCCTCTCCTACGAGCAGTACTTC

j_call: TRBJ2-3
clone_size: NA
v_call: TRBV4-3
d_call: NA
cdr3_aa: CASSQEGFGTDTQYF
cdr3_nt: TGCGCCAGCAGCCAAGAGGGGTTCGGCACAGATACGCAGTATTTT

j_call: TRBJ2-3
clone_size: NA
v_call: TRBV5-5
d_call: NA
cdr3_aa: CASSLRAGTQYF
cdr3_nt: TGTGCCAGCAGCTTGCGAGCAGGGACGCAGTATTTT

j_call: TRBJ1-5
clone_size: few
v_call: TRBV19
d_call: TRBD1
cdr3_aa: CASTPQGGNQPQHF
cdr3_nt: TGTGCCAGTACCCCTCAGGGGGGCAATCAGCCCCAGCATTTT

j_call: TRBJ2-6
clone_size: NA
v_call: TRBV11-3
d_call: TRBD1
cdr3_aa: CASSAGTGFSGANVLTF
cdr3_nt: TGTGCCAGCAGCGCCGGGACAGGGTTCTCTGGGGCCAACGTCCTGACTTTC

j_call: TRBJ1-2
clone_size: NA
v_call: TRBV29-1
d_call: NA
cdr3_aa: CSIQTLQGAGGYTF
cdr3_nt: TGCAGCATTCAAACACTGCAGGGAGCCGGCGGCTACACCTTC

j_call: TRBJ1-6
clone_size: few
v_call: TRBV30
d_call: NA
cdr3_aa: CAWSGDTYTSPLHF
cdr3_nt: TGTGCCTGGAGTGGGGACACCTATACCTCACCCCTCCACTTT

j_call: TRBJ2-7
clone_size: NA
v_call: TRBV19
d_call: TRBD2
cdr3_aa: CASSIRREGLATYEQYF
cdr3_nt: TGTGCCAGTAGTATACGCCGGGAGGGCCTCGCTACCTACGAGCAGTACTTC

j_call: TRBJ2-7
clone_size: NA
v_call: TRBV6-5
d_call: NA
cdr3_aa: CATMDSGTYEQYF
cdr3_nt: TGTGCCACCATGGACAGTGGTACGTACGAGCAGTACTTC

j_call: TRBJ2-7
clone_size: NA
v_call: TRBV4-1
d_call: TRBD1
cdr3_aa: CASSLTTGGLNEQYF
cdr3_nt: TGCGCCAGCAGCCTCACGACAGGGGGCCTAAACGAGCAGTACTTC

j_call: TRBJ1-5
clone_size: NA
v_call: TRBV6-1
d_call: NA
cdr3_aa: CASSERPAGWSNQPQHF
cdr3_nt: TGTGCCAGCAGTGAACGGCCTGCGGGTTGGAGCAATCAGCCCCAGCATTTT

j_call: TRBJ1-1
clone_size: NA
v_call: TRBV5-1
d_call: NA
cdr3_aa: CASRTDGYTEAFF
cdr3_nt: TGCGCCAGCAGGACAGACGGTTACACTGAAGCTTTCTTT

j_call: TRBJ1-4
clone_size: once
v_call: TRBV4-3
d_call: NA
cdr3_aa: CASSQNRPEWATNEKLFF
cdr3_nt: TGCGCCAGCAGCCAAAATCGACCCGAGTGGGCAACTAATGAAAAACTGTTTTTT

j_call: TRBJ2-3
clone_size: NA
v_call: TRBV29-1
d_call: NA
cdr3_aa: CSVEGPIRDTQYF
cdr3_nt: TGCAGCGTTGAAGGCCCCATACGAGATACGCAGTATTTT

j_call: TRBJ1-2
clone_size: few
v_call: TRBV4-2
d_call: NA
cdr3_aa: CASSLEWTVQSYGYTF
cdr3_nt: TGTGCCAGCAGCTTGGAGTGGACAGTTCAATCCTATGGCTACACCTTC

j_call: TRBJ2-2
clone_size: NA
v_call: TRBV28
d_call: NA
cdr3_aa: CASSLPLGKAGELFF
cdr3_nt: TGTGCCAGCAGTTTACCCCTGGGGAAGGCCGGGGAGCTGTTTTTT

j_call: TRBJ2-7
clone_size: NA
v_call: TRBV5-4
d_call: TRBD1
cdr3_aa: CASSLQGPSYEQYF
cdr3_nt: TGTGCCAGCAGTTTACAGGGGCCGAGTTACGAGCAGTACTTC

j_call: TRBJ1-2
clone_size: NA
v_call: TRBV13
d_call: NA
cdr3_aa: CASSLGQSNYGYTF
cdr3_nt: TGTGCCAGCAGCCTTGGACAGTCCAACTATGGCTACACCTTC

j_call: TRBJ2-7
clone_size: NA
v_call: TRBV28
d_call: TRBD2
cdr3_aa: CASSLGGGATYEQYF
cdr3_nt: TGTGCCAGCAGTTTAGGGGGAGGGGCAACCTACGAGCAGTACTTC

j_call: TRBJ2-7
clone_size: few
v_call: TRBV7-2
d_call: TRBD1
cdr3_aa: CASSRNPGQTASEQYF
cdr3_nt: TGTGCCAGCAGTCGGAACCCGGGACAGACGGCGAGTGAGCAGTACTTC

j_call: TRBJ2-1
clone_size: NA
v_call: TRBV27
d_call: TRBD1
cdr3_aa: CASSLRTGEIVEQFF
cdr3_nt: TGTGCCAGCAGTTTACGGACAGGGGAAATCGTTGAGCAGTTCTTC

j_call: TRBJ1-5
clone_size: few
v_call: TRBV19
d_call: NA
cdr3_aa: CATRPGDKGDNQPQHF
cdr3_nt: TGTGCCACCAGGCCCGGGGACAAGGGTGACAATCAGCCCCAGCATTTT